This TCR beta chain was captured by sequencing in a study of regulatory and conventional T cells in RAG deficiency. Deletions cut 4 bases from V and 3 bases from J, with 15 bases between. The CDR3 has 15 amino acids. CDR1 and CDR2 from the germline V gene are KGHSH and LQKENI. Study-level points and caveats: Compared with controls, unique Treg TCR beta sequences dropped about 97-fold in Omenn syndrome and CID/AS. Sorted Omenn CD25-high CD127-low cells may not be bona fide Tregs.

Assay used: immunoSEQ multiplex PCR; TCRdb lists only in-frame clones, some missing. The data hold some 28,000 clones, with 80% to 95% observed a single time. Genomic DNA came from blood regulatory T cells gated CD4+ CD25-high CD127-low. In regard to this clone: The antigen remains undetermined.

The data also belong to a second study, concerning regulatory T cells. That source adds: Amplification used 52 TRBV primers and 13 TRBJ primers.

V is TRBV18 and J is TRBJ1-1; D is undetermined. The sequencing sample was made of Tregs sorted from blood. The TCR sequence derives from a human donor in good health. Here the CDR3 reads CASSLPALRDTEAFF. In DNA, the CDR3 is TGTGCCAGCTCACTACCCGCCCTGCGGGACACTGAAGCTTTCTTT.